This T cell receptor beta chain originates from a study of blood T cell repertoires in COVID-19. As for the study in general: Samples came from the United States, Italy and Spain, spanning acute and convalescent COVID-19.

Participants, about 18 to 90 years old, spanned about two dozen US areas. Clinical history reported by participants formed the basis on which cohorts were assigned. As originally analysed: Estimation of nucleated cell counts was performed using reference gene primer amplification. Clones were sequenced by immunoSEQ multiplex PCR, and TCRdb holds only the in-frame ones, with some missing. V, J and clone size are taken as reported in that table, and D and trimming were inferred from the DNA itself. The sample consists of 200,000 to 250,000 clones, around 90% of them appearing once. Sequencing was performed on PBMCs or T cells enriched from blood (not recorded which). The source is a woman under 30 who had recovered from COVID-19.

CDR3 nucleotides: TGTGCCAGCAGCACGGATCCCAGGGGGGACTATGGCTACACCTTC. Protein sequence: CASSTDPRGDYGYTF. The genes are TRBV3-1 (or the pseudogene TRBV3-2) and TRBJ1-2; 7 bases map to TRBD1. The CDR3 runs to 15 residues. Germline V gene sequence: CDR1 LGHDT, CDR2 YNNKEL (reference sequence). The trim removed 5 bases at V and 3 bases at J, leaving 9 bases unmatched.